A single T cell receptor (beta chain) is shown here with its context. The antigen is undetermined. Trimming cost V 5 bases and J 8 bases, with 24 bases left between them. CDR1 is MNHEY and CDR2 is SMNVEV in the germline V gene (reference sequence). CDR3 length equals 17 residues. This sample stems from a study of CD8+ T cells in alopecia areata. Looking at the study overall: Treatment of the treated patients consisted of oral tofacitinib, 5 to 10 mg twice daily.

The treatment is: oral pan-JAK inhibitor, 5-10 mg twice daily. Researchers took lesional scalp punch biopsies and peripheral blood from people who were alopecia areata patients. PBMCs yielded sorted CD4+ and CD8+ T cells. In each case, RNA was isolated and then reverse transcribed into cDNA as the sequencing template. Here immunoSEQ multiplex PCR was the method, and the copy in TCRdb shows in-frame clones only, minus some. The sample includes a few hundred thousand clones, approximately 70% of them seen just once. Study observations and caveats: Persistence of many expanded lesional clones was seen in scalp and blood during tofacitinib.

The source material was CD4+ T cells sorted from blood, sampled at week 44, from a patient treated with tofacitinib. This TCR was sampled from a human donor with alopecia areata. The chain recombines TRBV27 with TRBJ1-4, with a tentative D call TRBD1 (5 bases). Written as DNA, the CDR3 is TGTGCCAGCAGTCCAATTAGACCTCAGGGTGTGGAGGAAAAACTGTTTTTT. Protein product: CASSPIRPQGVEEKLFF.